This T cell receptor beta chain was sequenced during a study of T cell responses to AZD1222 COVID-19 vaccine. Looking at the study overall: Second-dose groups at about 4 or about 12 weeks were pooled.

General study points: Nearly half of spike-specific TCRs reportedly go after variant regions that carry no mutations. The study found vaccine-associated CD4 TCRs spanning spike, dominant at 160-218 and 743-854. Donors were largely white British and mainly female; clonal diversity was possibly underestimated.

TCRdb's copy holds only in-frame clones and misses some; the assay was immunoSEQ multiplex PCR. The data hold 120,000 to 150,000 clones, with 91% observed a single time. As for this clone: Its antigen is not identified.

The germline gives CDR1 SGHVS, CDR2 FQNEAQ. With 5 bases removed from V and 0 bases from J, the gap between germline ends came to 3 bases. There are 12 residues in the CDR3. The receptor's source is an adult in good health. Material: peripheral blood, obtained on day 0 of AZD1222 vaccination. V and J are TRBV7-8 and TRBJ2-3; no definite D call. The CDR3 is CASSPSTDTQYF. In DNA, the CDR3 is TGTGCCAGCAGCCCTAGCACAGATACGCAGTATTTT.